A single sample gave rise to the 13 T cell receptor beta chains below, sequenced in a study of blood T cells in healthy people across ages. With a J-beta primer mix and a sample-barcoded 5' primer, a second PCR ran about 6 to 11 cycles. From the 5' RACE reads, TCRdb called clonotypes with MiXCR, one entry per CDR3 protein. The table records hundreds of thousands of distinct CDR3 sequences, roughly 56% of them present only once. Input material: blood. Receptors were obtained from a man aged 40-55 years in good health.

The rearrangement joins TRBV20-1 to TRBJ2-3, with a weak D call TRBD1 (6 bases). Per the germline V gene, CDR1 is DFQATT and CDR2 is SNEGSKA (reference sequence). V lost 7 bases and J lost 3, with 8 bases in between. The CDR3 is 11 residues long. CDR3 region: CSEQGTDTQYF. CDR3 sequence (DNA): TGCAGTGAACAGGGAACAGATACGCAGTATTTT.

The J gene is TRBJ2-5, the V gene TRBV28, with D uncertain. The germline V gene encodes CDR1 MDHEN and CDR2 SYDVKM. The CDR3 runs 14 residues. V was shortened by 3 bases and J by 5 bases, with 13 bases between the two germline ends. The CDR3 sequence: CASSLPSSVETQYF. For the CDR3, the DNA is TGTGCCAGCAGTTTGCCCTCCAGTGTGGAGACCCAGTACTTC.

This clonotype is a singleton in its sample. The V gene is TRBV20-1, the J gene TRBJ2-7; no definite D call. Judging by the DNA end, TRBJ2-5 fits better; the J call may be wrong. CDR1 is DFQATT, CDR2 SNEGSKA, per germline (reference sequence). The CDR3 extends over 11 amino acids. The CDR3 is CSAPPRETQYF. In nucleotides, the CDR3 is TGCAGTGCTCCCCCTCGAGAGACCCAGTACTTC.

The sample holds many counts of this clonotype. Compared with germline, one end of the junction differs, possibly owing to a read error. The chain joins TRBV25-1 to TRBJ1-4; no firm D call. The germline gives CDR1 MGHDK, CDR2 SYGVNS. The CDR3 covers 13 residues. The CDR3: CASGESGNEKLFF. CDR3 nucleotide sequence: TGTGCCAGCGGTGAGAGCGGTAATGAAAAACTGTTTTTT.

This clonotype was counted at least ten times. The chain recombines TRBV6-4 with TRBJ2-1, with TRBD1 matching 8 bases. In germline, CDR1 is MRHNA, CDR2 SNTAGT. This CDR3 is 13 amino acids long. Trimming at V came to 8 bases and at J to 8 bases, leaving 8 bases not matched to a gene. The CDR3 bases are TGTGCCAGCGGCGGACAGGGAGTTGATGAGCAGTTCTTC. Encoded protein: CASGGQGVDEQFF.

The J gene is TRBJ2-7, the V gene TRBV4-3; possible D gene TRBD1, 6 bases. The length of the CDR3 is 17 residues. V was shortened by 3 bases and J by 7 bases, with 25 bases between the two germline ends. The germline CDR1 and CDR2 sequences are LGHNA and YSLEER. CDR3 loop: CASSQRLLQGSGGEQYF. The CDR3 DNA reads as TGCGCCAGCAGCCAGCGGTTGTTACAGGGTTCAGGAGGAGAGCAGTACTTC.

The rearrangement joins TRBV10-2 to TRBJ1-1; D is perhaps TRBD1 (5 bases). Germline CDR1 reads WSHSY; CDR2 reads SAAADI. The CDR3 is 14 amino acids. V was cut by 2 bases and J by 4 bases, with 11 bases left in between. CDR3: CASSEPTGGTEAFF. In DNA, the CDR3 is TGCGCCAGCAGTGAGCCCACTGGGGGCACTGAAGCTTTCTTT.

This clonotype turned up a few times. The rearrangement uses TRBV3-1 and TRBJ2-5, with 10 bases matching TRBD2. Losses at the gene ends were 4 bases for V and 11 bases for J; bases not matched to a gene: 10. This CDR3 has 14 amino acids. Germline V lookup: CDR1 LGHDT, CDR2 YNNKEL (reference sequence). Written as DNA, the CDR3 is TGTGCCAGCAGCCCCTTTGGGACTAGCGTAGAGCAGTACTTC. This gives the protein CASSPFGTSVEQYF.

The chain links TRBV29-1 to TRBJ2-1; D not resolved. V was trimmed by 5 bases and J by 7 bases, leaving 15 bases between them. The CDR3 contains 13 residues. The germline V gene has CDR1 SQVTM and CDR2 ANQGSEA. CDR3 in amino acids: CSVSSGSQNEQFF. In DNA, the CDR3 is TGCAGCGTTTCTTCAGGATCCCAGAATGAGCAGTTCTTC.

The rearrangement joins TRBV20-1 to TRBJ1-4, with TRBD1 matching 7 bases. V was clipped by 6 bases and J by 5 bases; unmatched bases: 9. The CDR3 runs 14 residues. Germline-derived CDR1 and CDR2 are DFQATT and SNEGSKA (reference sequence). Here the CDR3 reads CSAQGDRKNEKLFF. In DNA form, the CDR3 reads TGCAGTGCCCAAGGGGACAGAAAGAATGAAAAACTGTTTTTT.

The J gene is TRBJ1-4, the V gene TRBV2; 8 nucleotides line up with TRBD1. The J segment lost 5 bases and the V segment lost 7 bases, leaving 6 bases of the junction unmatched. CDR1 is SNHLY and CDR2 is FYNNEI in the germline V gene. This CDR3 contains 14 residues. CDR3 residues: CASTRTGSNEKLFF. In nucleotides, the CDR3 is TGTGCCAGCACCAGGACAGGGTCGAATGAAAAACTGTTTTTT.

This clonotype was seen only a few times. This chain connects TRBV20-1 to TRBJ1-2, with TRBD1 matching 9 bases. The germline CDR1 and CDR2 sequences are DFQATT and SNEGSKA (reference sequence). The V gene end was trimmed by 1 base and the J gene end by 4 bases; junction bases not matched to a gene: 4. The CDR3 is made up of 14 amino acids. This CDR3 is CSARARDRAYGYTF. The DNA for the CDR3 is TGCAGTGCTAGAGCACGGGACAGGGCCTATGGCTACACCTTC.

The chain employs TRBV2 and TRBJ2-1; no reliable D call. The CDR3 spans 11 residues. The ends were cut back, 2 bases at V and 10 bases at J, with 6 bases in the middle. Germline V gives CDR1 SNHLY, CDR2 FYNNEI. The CDR3 bases are TGTGCCAGCAGTGAATTCAGGGAGCAGTTCTTC. It encodes CASSEFREQFF.